This T cell receptor beta chain was documented in a study of T cell responses to AZD1222 COVID-19 vaccine. The protocol was immunoSEQ multiplex PCR, while the TCRdb copy is restricted to in-frame clones and leaves out a portion. The table includes fewer than 120,000 clones, 88% detected once. Broader study findings: Females made up more of the donors, who were largely white British, and clonal diversity may have come out too low.

This CDR3 has 15 amino acids. In germline, CDR1 is SGHRS, CDR2 YFSETQ. Trimming removed 0 bases from V and 5 bases from J, with 14 bases in between. As regards this clone: Its specificity is not known.

Sequences were derived from peripheral blood, sampled on day 0 of AZD1222 vaccination. The origin of this receptor is an adult in good health. The chain combines TRBV5-1 with TRBJ1-1; D is perhaps TRBD1 (5 bases). DNA of the CDR3: TGCGCCAGCAGCTTGGTTGCGGGGGAAGGGACTGAAGCTTTCTTT. The encoded protein is CASSLVAGEGTEAFF.